Following are 20 T cell receptor beta chains from one sample sequenced in a study of cytomegalovirus exposure and HLA in healthy donors. Profiling relied on immunoSEQ multiplex PCR, and the TCRdb table lists in-frame clones only, not all of them. Of almost 75,000 clones listed, 70% to 90% are singletons. Material for sequencing was PBMCs. Source of these receptors: a man aged 30 to 39 in good health and CMV-seronegative.

The J gene is TRBJ2-3, the V gene TRBV6-5; D may be TRBD1 (6 bases). V lost 0 bases, J lost 4 bases, and 14 bases lay in between. The CDR3 has 16 residues. CDR1 and CDR2 from the germline V gene are MNHEY and SVGAGI. CDR3 DNA sequence: TGTGCCAGCAGTTACTCGAGGGAATCAGGGGCAGATACGCAGTATTTT. It yields the protein CASSYSRESGADTQYF.

The V and J genes are TRBV28 and TRBJ2-7; maybe TRBD2 (7 bases). The V gene's germline CDR1 is MDHEN and CDR2 SYDVKM. Trimming stripped 3 bases from V and 3 bases from J, with 18 bases between. The CDR3 is 16 amino acids. In nucleotides, the CDR3 is TGTGCCAGCAGTTTTAACGAACACAGGGACTACTACGAGCAGTACTTC. As protein: CASSFNEHRDYYEQYF.

V and J are TRBV5-6 and TRBJ2-1, with D tentatively TRBD2 (6 bases). Germline CDR1 is SGHDT and CDR2 is YYEEEE. V was pared by 3 bases and J by 4 bases, with 23 bases between. CDR3 length: 18 residues. DNA for the CDR3: TGTGCCAGCAGCTATTTGAGGCTCCGGGACTGGTCATACAATGAGCAGTTCTTC. This gives the protein CASSYLRLRDWSYNEQFF.

The DNA of the CDR3 is TGTGCCAGCAGCAGACAGGATGGGGGCTACGAGCAGTACTTC. It encodes CASSRQDGGYEQYF. The chain combines TRBV7-2 with TRBJ2-7, with a weak D call TRBD1 (6 bases). The CDR3 has 14 residues. The germline gives CDR1 SGHTA, CDR2 FQGNSA. V lost 5 bases, J lost 3 bases, and 14 bases lay in between. The variable domain in full, with the rest retrieved from reference TRBV7-2 and TRBJ2-7, is GAGVSQSPSNKVTEKGKDVELRCDPISGHTALYWYRQSLGQGLEFLIYFQGNSAPDKSGLPSDRFSAERTGGSVSTLTIQRTQQEDSAVYLCASSRQDGGYEQYFGPGTRLTVT.

This clone was seen a single time. CDR3 sequence (DNA): TGTGCCAGCAGCCAAGGGTGGACAGGGTCGTCCACTGAAGCTTTCTTT. This codes for CASSQGWTGSSTEAFF. The rearrangement joins TRBV4-2 to TRBJ1-1, with TRBD1 matching over 8 bases. From germline, CDR1 is LGHNA and CDR2 YNFKEQ. J was trimmed by 4 bases and V by 1 base; bases with no gene match: 8. The CDR3 length is 16 residues.

V usage is TRBV27 and J usage is TRBJ2-3, with D perhaps matching TRBD1 (6 bases). Trimming took 7 bases from V and 8 from J, leaving 16 bases between them. This CDR3 is built from 13 residues. Per the germline V gene, CDR1 is MNHEY and CDR2 is SMNVEV (reference sequence). CDR3 region: CASTLSQGRTQYF. The CDR3 DNA is TGTGCCAGCACCCTCTCCCAGGGGCGTACGCAGTATTTT.

The chain has TRBV4-3 and TRBJ1-6; 8 nucleotides align to TRBD1. Germline V CDR1 and CDR2: LGHNA, YSLEER. V lost 3 bases to trimming and J lost 8 bases; unmatched junction nucleotides: 6. CDR3 length: 15 residues. In DNA form, the CDR3 reads TGCGCCAGCAGCCAGGACGGACAGGGTGATTCACCCCTCCACTTT. Residues: CASSQDGQGDSPLHF.

This chain joins TRBV4-3 and TRBJ1-2; tentative D call: TRBD1 (5 bases). Germline lookup yields CDR1 LGHNA and CDR2 YSLEER. The length of the CDR3 is 15 residues. Trimming shortened V by 8 bases and J by 7 bases, and 23 bases separated the two germline ends. DNA of the CDR3: TGCGCCAGCGCGGGGGGGGGTGTTTCTGTTGGTGGCTACACCTTC. Its translation is CASAGGGVSVGGYTF.

The V and J genes are TRBV10-3 and TRBJ1-5; a weak D match, TRBD1 (5 bases). Trimming took 10 bases from V and 4 from J, leaving 20 bases between them. The CDR3 covers 15 residues. Germline V gene data show CDR1 as ENHRY and CDR2 as SYGVKD. The CDR3 loop reads CATRPAGGDNQPQHF. The DNA of the CDR3 is TGTGCCACCCGACCTGCCGGGGGGGATAATCAGCCCCAGCATTTT.

The V call is TRBV6-1, the J call TRBJ2-1, with a weak D call TRBD1 (6 bases). Germline CDR1 is MNHNS and CDR2 is SASEGT. The CDR3 totals 14 residues. V was cut by 8 bases and J by 2 bases, with 13 bases left in between. This chain's CDR3 is CASLIRDTYNEQFF. The CDR3 nucleotides are TGTGCCAGCCTGATTCGGGACACCTACAATGAGCAGTTCTTC.

This chain uses TRBV28 with TRBJ2-7; 7 bases are shared with TRBD1. V shed 6 bases, J shed 3 bases, and the junction held 5 bases outside the gene matches. The CDR3 runs 13 residues. CDR1 and CDR2 (germline): MDHEN, SYDVKM. The CDR3 nucleotides are TGTGCCAGCAGCTCGGGACAGCTCTACGAGCAGTACTTC. Protein: CASSSGQLYEQYF.

The chain uses TRBV30 and TRBJ2-1, with 10 bases matching TRBD2. Looked up from germline, CDR1 is GTSNPN and CDR2 is SVGIG (reference sequence). Losses at the gene ends were 1 base for V and 1 base for J; bases not matched to a gene: 4. CDR3 length equals 16 residues. CDR3 in DNA: TGTGCCTGGAGTGGTTGGACTAGCGGTTCCTACAATGAGCAGTTCTTC. As protein: CAWSGWTSGSYNEQFF.

The rearrangement links TRBV5-1 to TRBJ2-7, with 10 bases fitting TRBD1. The V and J ends lost 3 bases and 3 bases, in that order; junction bases with no gene match: 9. Per the germline V gene, CDR1 is SGHRS and CDR2 is YFSETQ. This CDR3 is built from 16 residues. The CDR3 reads CASSSHPGTGDYEQYF. The CDR3 region has the DNA TGCGCCAGCAGCTCACACCCCGGGACAGGGGACTACGAGCAGTACTTC.

The chain employs TRBV29-1 and TRBJ1-2; D unclear. This CDR3 comprises 13 residues. The germline CDR1 and CDR2 sequences are SQVTM and ANQGSEA. The ends were cut back, 6 bases at V and 8 bases at J, with 19 bases in the middle. CDR3 DNA sequence: TGCAGCGTGGCCCATGGAGCTTACTTAGGCTACACCTTC. It translates to CSVAHGAYLGYTF.

This clone was observed a handful of times. The chain uses TRBV27 and TRBJ2-3; 10 positions match TRBD2. The junction had 8 bases not matched to a gene; V was cut back by 1 base and J by 1 base. This CDR3 spans 18 amino acids. The germline gives CDR1 MNHEY, CDR2 SMNVEV (reference sequence). The CDR3 DNA reads as TGTGCCAGCAGTTTATTAAGTACCGGGACTAGCGGCACAGATACGCAGTATTTT. It yields the protein CASSLLSTGTSGTDTQYF.

This sequence joins TRBV5-1 and TRBJ1-3; D is uncertain. This CDR3 region has 15 residues. Trimming left V 0 bases short and J 0 bases short, with 7 bases between. Per the germline V gene, CDR1 is SGHRS and CDR2 is YFSETQ. Here the CDR3 reads CASSLDGFSGNTIYF. In DNA, the CDR3 is TGCGCCAGCAGCTTGGATGGCTTCTCTGGAAACACCATATATTTT.

The rearrangement links TRBV27 to TRBJ1-1; D uncertain. Trimming took 2 bases from V and 4 from J, leaving 8 bases between them. The CDR3 is 13 residues long. The germline V gene encodes CDR1 MNHEY and CDR2 SMNVEV (reference sequence). This CDR3 reads CASSLNAGTEAFF. The DNA of the CDR3 is TGTGCCAGCAGTTTAAACGCAGGCACTGAAGCTTTCTTT.

The V and J genes are TRBV7-9 and TRBJ1-2, with 8 bases identical to TRBD1. Germline V lookup: CDR1 SEHNR, CDR2 FQNEAQ (reference sequence). The junction had 4 bases not matched to a gene; V was cut back by 7 bases and J by 6 bases. The CDR3 extends over 12 amino acids. The chain's CDR3 is CASNQGADGYTF. CDR3 DNA: TGTGCCAGCAACCAGGGGGCGGATGGCTACACCTTC.

Remarks on this clone: The germline gene is not matched at one end of the junction; a read error may be the cause. The chain is built from TRBV7-7 and TRBJ2-5; tentative D call: TRBD1 (5 bases). Per the germline V gene, CDR1 is SSHAT and CDR2 is FNYEAQ (reference sequence). This CDR3 comprises 14 residues. CDR3 sequence (DNA): TGTGCTAGCAGCTTAAATATTCAGGGCGAGACCCAGTACTTC. This codes for CASSLNIQGETQYF.

The chain recombines TRBV6-5 with TRBJ1-2; D is undetermined. The CDR3 consists of 13 residues. V was shortened by 7 bases and J by 2 bases, with 11 bases between the two germline ends. Germline lookup yields CDR1 MNHEY and CDR2 SVGAGI. Here the CDR3 DNA reads TGTGCCAGCACCTCCGGGAGAAACTATGGCTACACCTTC. Translation: CASTSGRNYGYTF.